Listed below are T cell receptor beta chains from one sample, sequenced in a study of OX40 agonist ivuxolimab in advanced cancers. The data were produced by immunoSEQ multiplex PCR, yet TCRdb's version contains in-frame clones alone and is incomplete. The table records around 57,000 clones, 86% of them present only once. This specimen was CD4+ or CD8+ T cells sorted from blood, taken in a trial of the OX40 agonist ivuxolimab. These receptors were collected from an adult with an advanced solid tumor such as melanoma, head and neck, liver or kidney cancer. Each CDR3 is given with its conserved first and last residue. Each record gives: J gene, V gene, D gene, clone size, CDR3 protein, CDR3 DNA. D genes are given only for firm matches. Only part of the rows carry a size: once, few, many, or a class if the clone is expanded.

J: TRBJ2-7
V: TRBV18
D: TRBD2
size: NA
CDR3: CASSPGTSFAYEQYF
DNA: TGTGCCAGCTCCCCCGGGACTAGCTTTGCCTACGAGCAGTACTTC

J: TRBJ1-5
V: TRBV6-1
D: TRBD1
size: NA
CDR3: CASSTGTGNHQPQHF
DNA: TGTGCCAGCAGCACCGGGACAGGGAATCATCAGCCCCAGCATTTT

J: TRBJ1-2
V: TRBV7-2
D: NA
size: NA
CDR3: CASSLAGYGYTF
DNA: TGTGCCAGCAGCTTGGCAGGCTATGGCTACACCTTC

J: TRBJ2-5
V: TRBV2
D: TRBD1
size: NA
CDR3: CASSDQRGDREETQYF
DNA: TGTGCCAGCAGTGACCAAAGGGGGGACAGGGAAGAGACCCAGTACTTC

J: TRBJ2-1
V: TRBV4-1
D: NA
size: NA
CDR3: CASSRGGPSLEQFF
DNA: TGCGCCAGCAGCCGTGGGGGCCCCTCCTTGGAGCAGTTCTTC

J: TRBJ1-3
V: TRBV6-5
D: NA
size: NA
CDR3: CASSYSGERGNTIYF
DNA: TGTGCCAGCAGTTACTCCGGGGAGAGGGGAAACACCATATATTTT

J: TRBJ1-2
V: TRBV4-1
D: TRBD1
size: NA
CDR3: CASSQEGGDRGYGYTF
DNA: TGCGCCAGCAGCCAAGAAGGCGGAGACAGGGGGTATGGCTACACCTTC

J: TRBJ2-2
V: TRBV6-6
D: TRBD2
size: NA
CDR3: CASAGTTRNTGELFF
DNA: TGTGCCAGCGCCGGGACTACGAGGAACACCGGGGAGCTGTTTTTT

J: TRBJ2-7
V: TRBV11-2
D: TRBD1
size: few
CDR3: CASSLSNRGNEQYF
DNA: TGTGCCAGCAGCTTAAGTAACAGGGGCAACGAGCAGTACTTC

J: TRBJ1-5
V: TRBV5-6
D: NA
size: NA
CDR3: CASSFRGGQPQHF
DNA: TGTGCCAGCAGCTTTAGGGGCGGTCAGCCCCAGCATTTT

J: TRBJ2-5
V: TRBV6-5
D: NA
size: NA
CDR3: CASSYSVSQETQYF
DNA: TGTGCCAGCAGTTACTCGGTTAGCCAAGAGACCCAGTACTTC